The 7 T cell receptor beta chains in this list originate from one sample, sequenced in a study of control samples from healthy donors and cancer patients. Measured with immunoSEQ multiplex PCR; TCRdb has only the in-frame clones, and not every one. The sample shows 110,000 or so clones, approximately 84% of them seen only once. Source material: blood. These receptors were taken from a man aged 18-30 years in good health.

The chain recombines TRBV6-5 with TRBJ2-7, with no clear D. V was pared by 11 bases and J by 9 bases, with 14 bases between. The germline CDR1 and CDR2 sequences are MNHEY and SVGAGI. The CDR3 covers 10 residues. The chain's CDR3 is CAGPPRRQYV. CDR3 DNA sequence: TGTGCCGGACCTCCCAGGAGGCAGTACGTC.

This clone was found once. The chain uses TRBV18 and TRBJ2-5; D is undetermined. V shed 4 bases and J shed 3 bases, with 3 bases lying between them. This CDR3 has 11 residues. Per the germline V gene, CDR1 is KGHSH and CDR2 is LQKENI. The CDR3 DNA is TGTGCCAGCTCACTCGAAGAGACCCAGTACTTC. Translation gives CASSLEETQYF.

A single count supports this clone. This chain links TRBV7-8 with TRBJ2-7; D is perhaps TRBD1 (5 bases). With 4 bases removed from V and 5 bases from J, the gap between germline ends came to 18 bases. The CDR3 has 15 amino acids. Germline V gene sequence: CDR1 SGHVS, CDR2 FQNEAQ. This CDR3 reads CASSSQSYRIHEQYF. Here the CDR3 DNA reads TGTGCCAGCAGCTCCCAATCCTACAGGATCCACGAGCAGTACTTC.

This clone is labeled medium-sized. The chain has TRBV5-5 and TRBJ1-6; TRBD1 matches at 8 bases. The CDR3 loop spans 14 amino acids. Germline V CDR1 and CDR2: SGHKS, YYEKEE (reference sequence). After removal of 2 bases from V and 10 bases from J, the junction contained 5 bases not matched to a gene. The CDR3 nucleotides read TGTGCCAGCAGCTTAGGACAGGGTCTATCACCCCTCCACTTT. Protein sequence: CASSLGQGLSPLHF.

This clone was seen only a few times. The chain uses TRBV10-2 and TRBJ1-5; D is ambiguous. Trimming removed 2 bases at V and 0 bases at J, with 2 bases between. The CDR3 runs 13 residues. Germline V gives CDR1 WSHSY, CDR2 SAAADI. The chain's CDR3 is CASSENSNQPQHF. The CDR3 DNA is TGCGCCAGCAGTGAGAATAGCAATCAGCCCCAGCATTTT.

The V gene is TRBV5-1, the J gene TRBJ1-1; 10 nucleotides match TRBD1. The CDR3 spans 17 residues. Trimming cost V 4 bases and J 0 bases; bases outside gene matches: 9. Germline V gene sequence: CDR1 SGHRS, CDR2 YFSETQ. The CDR3, as DNA: TGCGCCAGCAGCCCAGGGACAGGGGTATCCTTGAACACTGAAGCTTTCTTT. It codes for CASSPGTGVSLNTEAFF.

The chain is built from TRBV11-1 and TRBJ1-1; D unresolved. Trimming cost V 5 bases and J 2 bases, with 12 bases left between them. In germline, CDR1 is SGHAT, CDR2 FQDESV (reference sequence). This CDR3 is built from 14 residues. The CDR3 loop is CASSPEPSNTEAFF. In nucleotides, the CDR3 is TGTGCCAGCAGCCCGGAACCCTCCAACACTGAAGCTTTCTTT.